One sample yielded the 20 T cell receptor beta chains listed below, sequenced in a study of CD8 T cells in Susac syndrome. Random hexamers were used to reverse transcribe an amount of about 0.45 to 1 ug RNA. TCRdb reanalysed the immunoSEQ multiplex PCR reads using MiXCR and keeps one entry per CDR3 protein. The data show 150,000 to 200,000 distinct CDR3 sequences, with roughly 95% seen just once and roughly 0.12% held by the top ten. Specimen: CD4+ T cells from PBMCs. These receptors were obtained from a human donor with Susac syndrome.

The rearrangement links TRBV18 to TRBJ1-1; D not resolved. Trimming shortened V by 2 bases and J by 7 bases, and 5 bases separated the two germline ends. This CDR3 region has 11 residues. The V gene's germline CDR1 is KGHSH and CDR2 LQKENI. The CDR3 sequence: CASSPGVEAFF. The CDR3 DNA reads TGTGCCAGCTCACCAGGCGTTGAAGCTTTCTTT.

The genes are TRBV9 and TRBJ2-1; TRBD2 aligns across 8 bases. J gave up 7 bases and V 4 bases, and 7 bases lay outside the gene matches. The CDR3 length is 14 residues. Germline assignment: CDR1 SGDLS and CDR2 YYNGEE. DNA of the CDR3: TGTGCCAGCAGCTCCCGGGAGGGCCGGAATGAGCAGTTCTTC. This sequence encodes CASSSREGRNEQFF.

The chain uses TRBV7-9 and TRBJ2-7; D remains ambiguous. The CDR3 has 13 amino acids. The V end lost 3 bases, the J end lost 3 bases, and 9 bases lay between the germline ends. Per germline, CDR1 SEHNR and CDR2 FQNEAQ (reference sequence). DNA of the CDR3: TGTGCCAGCAGCTTCGAGGCAGGCTACGAGCAGTACTTC. Translating it yields CASSFEAGYEQYF.

The chain uses TRBV28 and TRBJ2-2; TRBD2 aligns across 7 bases. V trimming: 8 bases; J trimming: 6 bases; junction bases outside the gene matches: 9. CDR1 and CDR2 (germline): MDHEN, SYDVKM. The CDR3 spans 14 residues. CDR3 nucleotide sequence: TGTGCCAGCCAAAGACTAGCAATGGCCGGGGAGCTGTTTTTT. This gives the protein CASQRLAMAGELFF.

The V call is TRBV5-1, the J call TRBJ2-6, with D perhaps TRBD1 (6 bases). Germline V gene data show CDR1 as SGHRS and CDR2 as YFSETQ. The CDR3 sequence is 18 residues long. The ends were cut back, 3 bases at V and 0 bases at J, with 16 bases in the middle. The CDR3 DNA is TGCGCCAGCAGCTACGTAGGGGGTGGATTCTCTGGGGCCAACGTCCTGACTTTC. This sequence encodes CASSYVGGGFSGANVLTF.

This clonotype showed up just once. This chain links TRBV27 with TRBJ2-7; D gene unclear. The CDR3 sequence is 13 residues long. Germline-derived CDR1 and CDR2 are MNHEY and SMNVEV (reference sequence). Trimming removed 5 bases from V and 6 bases from J, with 14 bases in between. This CDR3 is CASSPTIWLEQYF. The CDR3 coding sequence is TGTGCCAGCAGTCCCACCATATGGCTCGAGCAGTACTTC.

The rearrangement links TRBV11-2 to TRBJ1-2; a weak D match, TRBD1 (6 bases). Germline CDR1 is SGHAT and CDR2 is FQNNGV. Trimming removed 4 bases at V and 7 bases at J, with 16 bases between. This CDR3 contains 14 residues. The CDR3 DNA sequence: TGTGCCAGCAGCTCAAGTTTAACAGGGATTGGCTACACCTTC. As protein: CASSSSLTGIGYTF. The full variable domain, its missing parts supplied by reference TRBV11-2 and TRBJ1-2, is EAGVAQSPRYKIIEKRQSVAFWCNPISGHATLYWYQQILGQGPKLLIQFQNNGVVDDSQLPKDRFSAERLKGVDSTLKIQPAKLEDSAVYLCASSSSLTGIGYTFGSGTRLTVV.

The chain uses TRBV7-2 and TRBJ2-5, with a possible D match to TRBD2 (5 bases). Germline CDR1 is SGHTA and CDR2 is FQGNSA. The V end was cut by 2 bases, the J end by 0 bases, with 10 bases between. CDR3 length: 15 residues. CDR3 sequence: CASSLFGGNQETQYF. The CDR3 DNA reads TGTGCCAGCAGCTTATTCGGAGGAAACCAAGAGACCCAGTACTTC.

The chain couples TRBV29-1 to TRBJ2-7, with D maybe TRBD2 (5 bases). The germline V gene encodes CDR1 SQVTM and CDR2 ANQGSEA. V was clipped by 3 bases and J by 5 bases, with 8 bases between them. The CDR3 extends over 11 amino acids. CDR3 loop: CSVDLAHEQYF. In DNA, the CDR3 is TGCAGCGTTGACCTAGCCCACGAGCAGTACTTC.

The genes are TRBV7-2 and TRBJ2-5; D is perhaps TRBD1 (5 bases). The CDR3 runs to 14 residues. From germline, CDR1 is SGHTA and CDR2 FQGNSA. V shed 5 bases and J shed 5 bases, with 15 bases lying between them. CDR3: CASSPRRGRETQYF. DNA of the CDR3: TGTGCCAGCAGCCCGAGAAGGGGCAGGGAGACCCAGTACTTC.

V and J are TRBV5-6 and TRBJ2-7; TRBD1 matches 9 bases. V shed 6 bases and J 2 bases; nucleotides not matched to a gene: 9. The V gene's germline CDR1 is SGHDT and CDR2 YYEEEE. This CDR3 spans 15 amino acids. The chain's CDR3 is CASTFRRDRAYEQYV. CDR3 coding DNA: TGTGCCAGCACCTTCCGCCGGGACAGGGCCTACGAGCAGTACGTC.

As DNA, the CDR3 is TGTGCCAGCAGGTCCTCGGGACAGGGGGTGTCTGGGGCCAACGTCCTGACTTTC. This codes for CASRSSGQGVSGANVLTF. V gene TRBV28 combines with J gene TRBJ2-6, with 11 bases matching TRBD1. V shed 6 bases, J shed 1 base, and the junction held 8 bases outside the gene matches. CDR3 length: 18 amino acids. Per germline, CDR1 MDHEN and CDR2 SYDVKM.

The genes are TRBV7-2 and TRBJ1-2; 8 bases are a match to TRBD1. The CDR3 has 13 residues. The V gene end was trimmed by 4 bases and the J gene end by 10 bases; junction bases not matched to a gene: 8. Germline CDR1 reads SGHTA; CDR2 reads FQGNSA. The CDR3 region is CASSSQGAYDYTF. CDR3 coding DNA: TGTGCCAGCAGCTCCCAGGGGGCATACGACTACACCTTC.

This chain links TRBV20-1 with TRBJ2-7; D is possibly TRBD2 (6 bases). Germline CDR1 is DFQATT and CDR2 is SNEGSKA (reference sequence). The CDR3 is made up of 13 amino acids. V was clipped by 1 base and J by 2 bases, with 9 bases between them. The CDR3 region is CSARGSGAYEQYF. In DNA form, the CDR3 reads TGCAGTGCTAGAGGGTCGGGGGCCTACGAGCAGTACTTC.

The chain is built from TRBV24-1 and TRBJ2-5; perhaps TRBD2 as D (6 bases). V was cut by 4 bases and J by 0 bases, with 14 bases left in between. The CDR3 covers 16 residues. Germline assignment: CDR1 KGHDR and CDR2 SFDVKD. The CDR3 coding sequence is TGTGCCACCAGTGAAGGAGGGAATCGGTACCAAGAGACCCAGTACTTC. Its translation: CATSEGGNRYQETQYF.

V and J are TRBV7-9 and TRBJ1-2; D gene uncertain. With 4 bases removed from V and 1 base from J, the gap between germline ends came to 13 bases. The CDR3 spans 15 residues. Germline V gives CDR1 SEHNR, CDR2 FQNEAQ (reference sequence). The CDR3 nucleotides read TGTGCCAGCAGCTCAGCTCTGGCCTTTAACTATGGCTACACCTTC. This encodes CASSSALAFNYGYTF.

The chain uses TRBV20-1 and TRBJ2-7; D possibly uses TRBD1 or TRBD2 (5 bases each). Germline V gene sequence: CDR1 DFQATT, CDR2 SNEGSKA (reference sequence). The CDR3 is 14 amino acids. The V gene lost 1 base and the J gene lost 6 bases, with 16 bases spanning the gap. The CDR3 protein is CSARVPGTLIEQYF. Written as DNA, the CDR3 is TGCAGTGCTAGAGTCCCCGGGACCCTTATCGAGCAGTACTTC.

This clonotype appeared a single time. V is TRBV7-2 and J is TRBJ1-2, with D perhaps matching TRBD1 (6 bases). Germline loops: CDR1 SGHTA, CDR2 FQGNSA. V lost 5 bases and J lost 4, with 14 bases in between. This CDR3 comprises 14 residues. CDR3 nucleotide sequence: TGTGCCAGCAGCCGGACAGCTTTCGGCTATGGCTACACCTTC. Translation: CASSRTAFGYGYTF.

J is TRBJ1-2 and V is TRBV12-3 or TRBV12-4; D possibly corresponds to TRBD1 (5 bases). V lost 7 bases and J lost 6, with 15 bases in between. The CDR3 loop spans 13 amino acids. In nucleotides, the CDR3 is TGTGCCAGCACTACGGGAGGGGCAGATGGCTACACCTTC. It yields the protein CASTTGGADGYTF.

The chain employs TRBV30 and TRBJ2-7, with 9 nucleotides matching TRBD1. The CDR3 spans 14 residues. Trimming removed 2 bases from V and 6 bases from J; junction bases left unmatched: 8. Germline CDR1 reads GTSNPN; CDR2 reads SVGIG (reference sequence). The DNA of the CDR3 is TGTGCCTGGAGTCCCGGGACAGGGCGAGTCGAGCAGTACTTC. This translates into CAWSPGTGRVEQYF.